The 14 T cell receptor beta chains reported below all come from one sample, sequenced in a study of control samples from healthy donors and cancer patients (dated by TCRdb to 2020 to 2021). To prepare the library, the immunoSEQ multiplex PCR assay was applied. Not all clones reach the TCRdb copy of this immuneACCESS table, which keeps in-frame sequences only. Checked studies attribute under half of the gap to unresolved V genes and leave the rest unexplained. The sample contains roughly 130,000 clones, over 75% of them found a single time. The ten largest clonotypes hold more than 2.5% of the sample. What was sequenced was blood. These receptors all come from a man aged 50 to 60 in good health.

In this sample, this clone turned up a few times. This chain links TRBV11-3 with TRBJ1-6; TRBD1 matches at 7 bases. J gave up 7 bases and V 5 bases, and 8 bases lay outside the gene matches. The CDR3 spans 15 residues. Germline V gives CDR1 SGHNT, CDR2 YENEEA. Here the CDR3 DNA reads TGTGCCAGCAGCCCGAGGGGACAGTCCAATTCACCCCTCCACTTT. Amino acid sequence: CASSPRGQSNSPLHF. The full variable domain, with the rest looked up from reference TRBV11-3 and TRBJ1-6, is EAGVVQSPRYKIIEKKQPVAFWCNPISGHNTLYWYLQNLGQGPELLIRYENEEAVDDSQLPKDRFSAERLKGVDSTLKIQPAELGDSAVYLCASSPRGQSNSPLHFGNGTRLTVT.

The chain recombines TRBV6-5 with TRBJ1-2; perhaps TRBD1 as D (6 bases). The CDR3 loop spans 13 amino acids. The V gene's germline CDR1 is MNHEY and CDR2 SVGAGI. Between the trimmed V and J ends, which lost 8 bases and 2 bases, there was a span of 12 bases. CDR3 sequence reads: CASGGARNYGYTF. CDR3 nucleotides: TGTGCCAGCGGGGGCGCTAGGAACTATGGCTACACCTTC.

The count of this clone is one. The V and J genes are TRBV6-5 and TRBJ2-3; 7 bases are shared with TRBD2. Germline CDR1 and CDR2: MNHEY and SVGAGI. Losses at the gene ends were 4 bases for V and 4 bases for J; bases not matched to a gene: 2. The CDR3 spans 13 residues. The CDR3 loop reads CASSWGGSDTQYF. The CDR3 DNA reads TGTGCCAGCAGTTGGGGGGGGTCAGATACGCAGTATTTT.

V and J are TRBV30 and TRBJ1-1; D unresolved. In germline, CDR1 is GTSNPN, CDR2 SVGIG (reference sequence). V was clipped by 0 bases and J by 4 bases, with 15 bases between them. The CDR3 consists of 15 residues. CDR3 nucleotide sequence: TGTGCCTGGAGTGTTGGGTCCGGTCTAAGCACTGAAGCTTTCTTT. It codes for CAWSVGSGLSTEAFF.

The chain links TRBV7-9 to TRBJ1-4; unclear D gene. CDR3 size: 14 residues. V was pared by 2 bases and J by 5 bases, with 9 bases between. Germline V gene lookup returns CDR1 SEHNR and CDR2 FQNEAQ (reference sequence). The CDR3 DNA reads as TGTGCCAGCAGCTTAAGGCAGCCCAATGAAAAACTGTTTTTT. This gives the protein CASSLRQPNEKLFF.

The rearrangement uses TRBV3-1 (or the pseudogene TRBV3-2) and TRBJ1-2; no definite D call. Germline assignment: CDR1 LGHDT and CDR2 YNNKEL (reference sequence). CDR3 size: 14 residues. With 2 bases removed from V and 4 bases from J, the gap between germline ends came to 11 bases. The CDR3 spells CASSQPGRFYGYTF. CDR3 bases: TGTGCCAGCAGCCAACCAGGACGGTTCTATGGCTACACCTTC.

This sequence joins TRBV11-2 and TRBJ2-2; D gene ambiguous. Trimming took 2 bases from V and 1 from J, leaving 2 bases between them. The CDR3 has 13 residues. CDR1 and CDR2 (germline): SGHAT, FQNNGV. The CDR3 region is CASSLRNTGELFF. In DNA form, the CDR3 reads TGTGCCAGCAGCTTACGGAACACCGGGGAGCTGTTTTTT.

This chain uses TRBV15 with TRBJ2-7; 8 bases are shared with TRBD2. Per germline, CDR1 LNHNV and CDR2 YYDKDF (reference sequence). J was trimmed by 6 bases and V by 1 base; bases with no gene match: 8. The CDR3 is 15 residues long. CDR3: CATSRVLAGGGEQYF. The CDR3 DNA follows: TGTGCCACCAGCAGAGTGCTGGCGGGGGGCGGCGAGCAGTACTTC.

This sequence joins TRBV9 and TRBJ1-2, with D possibly matching TRBD1 (5 bases). V was cut by 4 bases and J by 2 bases, with 6 bases left in between. This CDR3 spans 12 amino acids. In germline, CDR1 is SGDLS, CDR2 YYNGEE. The CDR3 nucleotides are TGTGCCAGCAGCCCAGGGAACTATGGCTACACCTTC. As protein: CASSPGNYGYTF.

J is TRBJ2-3 and V is TRBV9; 9 nucleotides line up with TRBD2. With V trimmed by 0 bases and J by 6 bases, 8 bases remained unmatched. In germline, CDR1 is SGDLS, CDR2 YYNGEE. CDR3 size: 16 residues. The CDR3 loop reads CASSVELAGTWDTQYF. CDR3 coding DNA: TGTGCCAGCAGCGTAGAGCTAGCGGGAACTTGGGATACGCAGTATTTT.

The chain links TRBV12-3 or TRBV12-4 to TRBJ1-2; D unresolved. Trimming removed 4 bases from V and 5 bases from J, with 8 bases in between. CDR3 length: 12 amino acids. The CDR3 sequence: CASSYNQYGYTF. CDR3 nucleotides: TGTGCCAGCAGTTATAACCAGTATGGCTACACCTTC.

CDR3 protein: CASRRTSGGAYEQYF. As DNA, the CDR3 is TGTGCCAGCAGGCGGACTAGCGGGGGGGCCTACGAGCAGTACTTC. The chain couples TRBV6-5 to TRBJ2-7, with TRBD2 matching over 15 bases. The trim removed 6 bases at V and 2 bases at J, leaving 2 bases unmatched. CDR3 length: 15 amino acids. The germline CDR1 and CDR2 sequences are MNHEY and SVGAGI.

This rearrangement joins TRBV3-1 (or the pseudogene TRBV3-2) to TRBJ2-3; tentatively, D is TRBD1 (5 bases). The length of the CDR3 is 15 residues. CDR1 and CDR2 (germline): LGHDT, YNNKEL (reference sequence). Deletions cut 0 bases from V and 4 bases from J, with 11 bases between. CDR3 amino acids: CASSQDRVGADTQYF. The DNA for the CDR3 is TGTGCCAGCAGCCAAGACAGGGTTGGGGCAGATACGCAGTATTTT.

The genes are TRBV2 and TRBJ2-7; 9 bases are a match to TRBD1. The CDR3 contains 16 residues. With V trimmed by 6 bases and J by 4 bases, 13 bases remained unmatched. In germline, CDR1 is SNHLY, CDR2 FYNNEI. The CDR3 sequence: CASRRTGETEFYEQYF. The CDR3 nucleotides are TGTGCCAGCAGAAGGACAGGGGAAACCGAATTTTACGAGCAGTACTTC. The entire variable domain, with the rest obtained from reference TRBV2 and TRBJ2-7, is as follows: EPEVTQTPSHQVTQMGQEVILRCVPISNHLYFYWYRQILGQKVEFLVSFYNNEISEKSEIFDDQFSVERPDGSNFTLKIRSTKLEDSAMYFCASRRTGETEFYEQYFGPGTRLTVT.